This T cell receptor (beta chain) was identified during a study of cytomegalovirus exposure and HLA in healthy donors. The study, taken as a whole, reports: Certain sequence variants were highly shared and formed a cluster, and this cluster was likely a sequencing artifact. Reports indicate that TCR beta sequences accurately predicted the HLA-A and HLA-B alleles of most subjects.

60 Vbeta and 13 Jbeta primers were used in PCR. Here immunoSEQ multiplex PCR was the method, and the copy in TCRdb shows in-frame clones only, minus some. Among under 200,000 clones listed, approximately 84% were seen once. The CDR3 sequence is 13 residues long. Germline V gene data show CDR1 as MNHNS and CDR2 as SASEGT. The V gene lost 7 bases and the J gene lost 9 bases, with 16 bases spanning the gap. Remarks on this clone: What it binds is unknown.

The V gene is TRBV6-1, the J gene TRBJ1-5; unclear D gene. The TCR sequence derives from a male donor in good health and CMV-seropositive. Sequencing used PBMCs. The CDR3 DNA is TGTGCCAGCACCCCGGGGATGCCCCGGCCCCAGCATTTT. The encoded protein is CASTPGMPRPQHF.